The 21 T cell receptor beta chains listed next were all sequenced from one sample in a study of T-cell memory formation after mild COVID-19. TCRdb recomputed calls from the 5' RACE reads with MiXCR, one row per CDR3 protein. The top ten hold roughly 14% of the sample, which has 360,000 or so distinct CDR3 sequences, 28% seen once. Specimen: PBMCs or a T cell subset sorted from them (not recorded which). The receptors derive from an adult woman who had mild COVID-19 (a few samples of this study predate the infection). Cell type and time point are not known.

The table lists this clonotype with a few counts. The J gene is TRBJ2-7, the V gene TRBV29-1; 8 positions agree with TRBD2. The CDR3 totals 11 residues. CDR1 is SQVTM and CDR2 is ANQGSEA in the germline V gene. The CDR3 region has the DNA TGCAGTGTCGGGGGGGTGGACGAGCAGTACTTC. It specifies CSVGGVDEQYF.

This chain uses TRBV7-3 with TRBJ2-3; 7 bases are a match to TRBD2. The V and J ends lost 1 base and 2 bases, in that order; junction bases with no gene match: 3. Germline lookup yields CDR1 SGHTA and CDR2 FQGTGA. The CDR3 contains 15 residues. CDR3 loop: CASSLRSGDTDTQYF. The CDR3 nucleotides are TGTGCCAGCAGCTTAAGGAGCGGGGACACAGATACGCAGTATTTT.

As DNA, the CDR3 is TGCGCCAGCAGCTGGGGACTAGCGGGGTACTCCTACAATGAGCAGTTCTTC. The encoded protein is CASSWGLAGYSYNEQFF. The chain uses TRBV5-1 and TRBJ2-1; 13 nucleotides match TRBD2. The CDR3 runs to 17 residues. Looked up from germline, CDR1 is SGHRS and CDR2 is YFSETQ. V shed 3 bases, J shed 0 bases, and the junction held 3 bases outside the gene matches.

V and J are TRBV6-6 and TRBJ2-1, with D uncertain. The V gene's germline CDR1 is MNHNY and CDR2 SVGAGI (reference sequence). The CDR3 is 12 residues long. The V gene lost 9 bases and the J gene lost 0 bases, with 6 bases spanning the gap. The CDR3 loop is CASLASYNEQFF. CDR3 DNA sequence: TGTGCCAGTCTGGCCTCCTACAATGAGCAGTTCTTC.

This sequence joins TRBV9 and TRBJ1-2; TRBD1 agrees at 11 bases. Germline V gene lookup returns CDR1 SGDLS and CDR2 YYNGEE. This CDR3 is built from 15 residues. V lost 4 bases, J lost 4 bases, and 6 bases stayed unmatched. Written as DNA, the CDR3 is TGTGCCAGCAGCCCTCTTGGGACAGGGGGCTATGGCTACACCTTC. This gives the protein CASSPLGTGGYGYTF.

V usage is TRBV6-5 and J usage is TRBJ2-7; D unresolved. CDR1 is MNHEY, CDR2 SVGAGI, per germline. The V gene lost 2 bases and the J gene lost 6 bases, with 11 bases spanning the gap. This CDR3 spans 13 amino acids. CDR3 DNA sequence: TGTGCCAGCAGTTACGGTGGTCCGGGCGAGCAGTACTTC. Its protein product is CASSYGGPGEQYF.

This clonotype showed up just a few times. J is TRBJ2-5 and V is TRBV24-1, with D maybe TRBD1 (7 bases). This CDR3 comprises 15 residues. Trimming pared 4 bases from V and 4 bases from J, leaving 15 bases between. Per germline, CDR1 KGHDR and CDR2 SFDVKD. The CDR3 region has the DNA TGTGCCACCAGTGAAATAGCAGGGGGAGGAGAGACCCAGTACTTC. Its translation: CATSEIAGGGETQYF.

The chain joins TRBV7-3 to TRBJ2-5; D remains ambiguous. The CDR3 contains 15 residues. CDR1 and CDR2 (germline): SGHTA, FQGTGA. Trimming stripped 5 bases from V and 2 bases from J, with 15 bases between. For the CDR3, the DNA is TGTGCCAGCAGCGTCCTTCCGGGCGTACAAGAGACCCAGTACTTC. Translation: CASSVLPGVQETQYF.

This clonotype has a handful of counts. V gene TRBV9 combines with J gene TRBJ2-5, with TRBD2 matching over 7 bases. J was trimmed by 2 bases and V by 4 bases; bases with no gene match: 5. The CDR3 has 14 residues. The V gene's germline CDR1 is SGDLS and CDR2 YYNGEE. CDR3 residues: CASSTSGIQETQYF. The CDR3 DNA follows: TGTGCCAGCAGCACGAGCGGGATACAAGAGACCCAGTACTTC.

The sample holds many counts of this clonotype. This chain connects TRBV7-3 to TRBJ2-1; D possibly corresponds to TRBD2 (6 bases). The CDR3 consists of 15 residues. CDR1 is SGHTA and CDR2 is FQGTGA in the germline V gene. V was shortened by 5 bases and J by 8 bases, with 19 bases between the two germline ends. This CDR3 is CASSINGGFSYEQFF. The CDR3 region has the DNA TGTGCCAGCAGCATAAACGGGGGATTTAGCTATGAGCAGTTCTTC.

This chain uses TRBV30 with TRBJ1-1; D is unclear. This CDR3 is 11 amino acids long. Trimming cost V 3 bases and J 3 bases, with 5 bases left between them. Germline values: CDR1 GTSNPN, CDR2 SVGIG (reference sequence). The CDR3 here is CAWSGDTEAFF. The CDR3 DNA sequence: TGTGCCTGGAGCGGGGACACTGAAGCTTTCTTT.

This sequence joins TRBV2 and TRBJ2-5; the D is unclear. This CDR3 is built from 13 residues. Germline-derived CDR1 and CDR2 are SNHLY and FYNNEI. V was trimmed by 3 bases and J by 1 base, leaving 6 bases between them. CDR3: CASSEGSQETQYF. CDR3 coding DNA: TGTGCCAGCAGTGAGGGGTCCCAAGAGACCCAGTACTTC.

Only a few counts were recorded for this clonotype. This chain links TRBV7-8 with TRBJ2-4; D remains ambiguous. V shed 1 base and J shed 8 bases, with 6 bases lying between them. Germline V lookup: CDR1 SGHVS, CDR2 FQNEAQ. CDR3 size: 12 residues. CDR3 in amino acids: CASSLGADIQYF. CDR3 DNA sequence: TGTGCCAGCAGCTTAGGCGCGGACATTCAGTACTTC.

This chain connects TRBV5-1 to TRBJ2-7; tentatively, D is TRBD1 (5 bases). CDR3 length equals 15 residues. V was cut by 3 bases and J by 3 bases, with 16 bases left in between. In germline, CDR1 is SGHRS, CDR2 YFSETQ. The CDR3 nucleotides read TGCGCCAGCAGCTGTACCCCGGACAAACTCTACGAGCAGTACTTC. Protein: CASSCTPDKLYEQYF.

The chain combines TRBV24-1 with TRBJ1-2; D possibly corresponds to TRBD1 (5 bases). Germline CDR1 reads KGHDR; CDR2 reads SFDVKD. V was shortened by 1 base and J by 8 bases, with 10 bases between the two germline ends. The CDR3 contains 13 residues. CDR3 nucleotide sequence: TGTGCCACCAGTGATTTTGGGGCAGAAGGCTACACCTTC. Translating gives CATSDFGAEGYTF.

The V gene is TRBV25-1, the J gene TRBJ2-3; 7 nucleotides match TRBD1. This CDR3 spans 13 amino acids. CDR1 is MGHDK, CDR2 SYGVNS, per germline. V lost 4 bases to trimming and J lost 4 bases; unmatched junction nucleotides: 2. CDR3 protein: CASSGQGSDTQYF. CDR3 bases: TGTGCCAGCAGTGGACAGGGCTCAGATACGCAGTATTTT.

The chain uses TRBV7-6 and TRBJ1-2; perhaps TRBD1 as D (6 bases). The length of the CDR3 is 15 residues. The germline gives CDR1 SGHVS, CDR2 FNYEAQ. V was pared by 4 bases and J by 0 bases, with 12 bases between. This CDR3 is CASSSTGSSNYGYTF. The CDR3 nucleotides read TGTGCCAGCAGCTCCACAGGGTCGTCTAACTATGGCTACACCTTC.

The CDR3 spells CAIQSGYTQYF. The DNA for the CDR3 is TGTGCCATCCAATCGGGGTATACGCAGTATTTT. The V and J genes are TRBV6-5 and TRBJ2-3; weak D call: TRBD2 (5 bases). Germline V gene sequence: CDR1 MNHEY, CDR2 SVGAGI. The CDR3 consists of 11 residues. The V and J ends lost 10 bases and 7 bases respectively, with 12 bases between them.

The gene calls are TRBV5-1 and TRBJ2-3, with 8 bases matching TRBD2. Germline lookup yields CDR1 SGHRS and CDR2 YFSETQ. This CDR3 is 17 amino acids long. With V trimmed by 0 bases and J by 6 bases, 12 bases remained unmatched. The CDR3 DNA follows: TGCGCCAGCAGCTTGGCTCTGTATGGGACTAGTGGTGATACGCAGTATTTT. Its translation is CASSLALYGTSGDTQYF.

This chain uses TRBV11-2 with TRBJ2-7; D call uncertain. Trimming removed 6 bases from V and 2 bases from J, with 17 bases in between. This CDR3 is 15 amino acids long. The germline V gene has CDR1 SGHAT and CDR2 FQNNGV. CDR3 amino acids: CASRLTSAGPYEQYF. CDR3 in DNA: TGTGCCAGCAGACTCACCAGCGCCGGTCCCTACGAGCAGTACTTC. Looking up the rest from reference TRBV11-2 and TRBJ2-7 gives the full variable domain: EAGVAQSPRYKIIEKRQSVAFWCNPISGHATLYWYQQILGQGPKLLIQFQNNGVVDDSQLPKDRFSAERLKGVDSTLKIQPAKLEDSAVYLCASRLTSAGPYEQYFGPGTRLTVT.

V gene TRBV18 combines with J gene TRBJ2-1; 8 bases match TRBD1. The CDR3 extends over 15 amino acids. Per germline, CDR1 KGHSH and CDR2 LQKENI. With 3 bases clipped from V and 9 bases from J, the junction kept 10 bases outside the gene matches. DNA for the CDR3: TGTGCCAGCTCACCCGGGACAGGAAGTGGGAGTGAGCAGTTCTTC. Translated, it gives CASSPGTGSGSEQFF.